This T cell receptor (beta chain) was identified during a study of shared clonotypes between healthy human individuals. The CDR3 has 17 residues. V was clipped by 2 bases and J by 4 bases; unmatched bases: 9. CDR1 and CDR2 from the germline V gene are SEHNR and FQNEAQ (reference sequence). The repertoire was sequenced with immunoSEQ multiplex PCR; TCRdb's copy has only in-frame clones and lacks some. The sample records about 2.1 million clones, around 93% being singletons. Naive CD8 isolation took CD45RO-negative cells positively selected for CCR7 and excluded terminally differentiated effector memory CD45RA+ cells.

Sequenced material: naive CD8+ T cells from PBMCs. The receptor was derived from a man aged 18 to 35 in good health. Some clones in this sample may be carry-over from other donors' samples. The chain recombines TRBV7-9 with TRBJ2-3, with 10 bases fitting TRBD1. DNA for the CDR3: TGTGCCAGCAGCTTACCCCCGGACAGGGGGTCCCCAGATACGCAGTATTTT. Translating it yields CASSLPPDRGSPDTQYF.